The 11 T cell receptor beta chains reported below all come from one sample, sequenced in a study of graft-versus-host responses after intestinal transplantation. These TCRs are of unknown antigen specificity. Sequencing used immunoSEQ multiplex PCR; TCRdb keeps in-frame clones, though not all of them. The sample yields tens of thousands of clones, roughly 90% seen once. The specimen was unstimulated CD8+ T cells sorted from spleen or lymph node cells, collected before intestinal transplant. These receptors were collected from a human donor who received an intestinal transplant.

The genes are TRBV9 and TRBJ2-2; D call uncertain. The ends were cut back, 4 bases at V and 6 bases at J, with 13 bases in the middle. The CDR3 contains 14 residues. Per the germline V gene, CDR1 is SGDLS and CDR2 is YYNGEE. The CDR3 nucleotides are TGTGCCAGCAGCCTGAGACGTGAGGCCGGGGAGCTGTTTTTT. It yields the protein CASSLRREAGELFF.

This chain connects TRBV27 to TRBJ2-1, with TRBD2 as a possible D gene (5 bases). The germline CDR1 and CDR2 sequences are MNHEY and SMNVEV (reference sequence). The CDR3 extends over 14 amino acids. V was pared by 4 bases and J by 6 bases, with 13 bases between. This CDR3 is CASSSHPGINEQFF. In DNA, the CDR3 is TGTGCCAGCAGTTCCCACCCCGGGATCAATGAGCAGTTCTTC.

The chain joins TRBV4-3 to TRBJ1-1; D is ambiguous. There are 14 residues in the CDR3. V was trimmed by 0 bases and J by 7 bases, leaving 12 bases between them. Germline V gene sequence: CDR1 LGHNA, CDR2 YSLEER. DNA for the CDR3: TGCGCCAGCAGCCAAGATCCCCGGAGCGATGAAGCTTTCTTT. Its protein product is CASSQDPRSDEAFF.

This clone was picked up a small number of times. The chain employs TRBV5-6 and TRBJ1-2; 8 bases match TRBD1. This CDR3 is 12 amino acids long. In germline, CDR1 is SGHDT, CDR2 YYEEEE. V trimming: 4 bases; J trimming: 7 bases; junction bases outside the gene matches: 3. The CDR3 DNA reads as TGTGCCAGCAGCCCTACAGGGGGTGGCTACACCTTC. This codes for CASSPTGGGYTF.

This clone appeared once. For the CDR3, the DNA is TGCAGCGTGTTGCGACAGGGGGAAAGGAACACCGGGGAGCTGTTTTTT. The encoded protein is CSVLRQGERNTGELFF. The chain recombines TRBV29-1 with TRBJ2-2; 9 bases align to TRBD1. V lost 6 bases, J lost 1 base, and 9 bases stayed unmatched. The germline V gene has CDR1 SQVTM and CDR2 ANQGSEA. This CDR3 has 16 residues.

The chain recombines TRBV6-1 with TRBJ2-7; TRBD2 is a possible D gene (6 bases). V was trimmed by 8 bases and J by 5 bases, leaving 22 bases between them. CDR1 is MNHNS, CDR2 SASEGT, per germline. The CDR3 consists of 15 residues. The CDR3 region is CASLLLTGEVHEQYF. The CDR3 region has the DNA TGTGCCAGCCTCCTTCTGACGGGGGAGGTCCACGAGCAGTACTTC.

This chain links TRBV6-5 with TRBJ2-7; a possible D gene is TRBD1 (5 bases). From germline, CDR1 is MNHEY and CDR2 SVGAGI. With 2 bases removed from V and 6 bases from J, the gap between germline ends came to 14 bases. CDR3 length: 14 residues. CDR3 sequence (DNA): TGTGCCAGCAGTTACACGGAGCAGGGTAGCGAGCAGTACTTC. Amino acid sequence: CASSYTEQGSEQYF.

The gene calls are TRBV7-9 and TRBJ2-1; 8 nucleotides agree with TRBD2. Germline values: CDR1 SEHNR, CDR2 FQNEAQ (reference sequence). CDR3 length: 15 residues. The junction had 6 bases not matched to a gene; V was cut back by 3 bases and J by 5 bases. The CDR3 bases are TGTGCCAGCAGCTTTCCCGGGACTAGAAACAATGAGCAGTTCTTC. Protein sequence: CASSFPGTRNNEQFF.

The chain links TRBV27 to TRBJ2-2; D remains ambiguous. Germline loops: CDR1 MNHEY, CDR2 SMNVEV (reference sequence). Deletions cut 5 bases from V and 7 bases from J, with 17 bases between. The CDR3 totals 15 residues. CDR3 nucleotide sequence: TGTGCCAGCAGTCATGGTGGCAGTCCCGTCGGGGAGCTGTTTTTT. It translates to CASSHGGSPVGELFF.

The gene calls are TRBV5-8 and TRBJ1-1; D is undetermined. V was clipped by 3 bases and J by 4 bases, with 7 bases between them. The CDR3 runs to 12 residues. The germline V gene has CDR1 SGHTS and CDR2 YDEGEE. Here the CDR3 reads CASSSAATEAFF. The CDR3 nucleotides are TGTGCCAGCAGCTCGGCGGCCACTGAAGCTTTCTTT.

J is TRBJ1-2 and V is TRBV13; the match to TRBD1 covers 7 bases. The germline V gene has CDR1 PRHDT and CDR2 FYEKMQ (reference sequence). The CDR3 has 15 amino acids. Trimming removed 5 bases from V and 8 bases from J; junction bases left unmatched: 14. The CDR3, as DNA: TGTGCCAGCAGCCAAACCATCGACAGGGCTTGGGGCTACACCTTC. It is translated as CASSQTIDRAWGYTF.